This T cell receptor beta chain comes out of a study of cytomegalovirus exposure and HLA in healthy donors. Study-level results: The authors later found most CMV-associated TCR beta chains appeared HLA-restricted. Three CMV-associated chains were confirmed in vitro to be specific for CMV antigens.

Germline V gives CDR1 SNHLY, CDR2 FYNNEI. This CDR3 has 16 residues. As for this clone: What it binds is unknown. An end of the junction does not agree with germline; a read error may underlie this.

PCR employed 60 Vbeta and 13 Jbeta primers. Sequencing was performed with immunoSEQ multiplex PCR; in TCRdb, only in-frame clones are kept and a portion is missing. This table holds 110,000 to 150,000 clones, about 77% found once. Sequences were obtained from PBMCs. The V gene is TRBV2, the J gene TRBJ2-6, with D maybe TRBD1 (6 bases). This sequence was found in a male donor in good health and CMV-seronegative. Here the CDR3 reads CASRTGGSPGANGLTF. The CDR3 DNA reads as TGTGCCAGCAGGACCGGAGGCTCCCCAGGGGCCAACGGCCTGACTTTC.